Reported below is one TCR beta chain. Time point in this sample: inflamed ileum from the surgical specimen. This entry is derived from a study of T cell repertoires in ileal Crohn's disease. Looking at the study overall: Patients had a median approximately 7.2-year disease duration, and roughly 40% were active smokers. Every patient was operated on for stricturing (about 60%) or penetrating (approximately 40%) complications.

Profiled with immunoSEQ multiplex PCR; TCRdb holds only in-frame clones, not every one. The sample lists 15,000 or so clones, about 78% occurring once. This CDR3 has 14 amino acids. Looked up from germline, CDR1 is SGHRS and CDR2 is YFSETQ. Trimming left V 4 bases short and J 1 base short, with 8 bases between. Sequencing was done on a sample of ileal tissue. This receptor was obtained from an adult with Crohn's disease. The J gene is TRBJ2-2, the V gene TRBV5-1, with D unresolved. The CDR3 DNA reads as TGCGCCAGCAGCAGGGATCTGAACACCGGGGAGCTGTTTTTT. Translating gives CASSRDLNTGELFF.